The text below deals with one TCR beta chain. The data were taken from a study of blood T cell repertoires in COVID-19. Study background: Acute-phase and convalescent COVID-19 samples originated in the United States, Italy and Spain. PBMCs, B-cell-depleted T cells, or T cells provided the cDNA or gDNA that made up the material.

V lost 5 bases to trimming and J lost 0 bases, with 14 bases between them. The CDR3 totals 16 residues. The germline gives CDR1 KGHDR, CDR2 SFDVKD. In the original workflow: Nucleated cell counts were estimated from reference gene primer amplification. The table came from immunoSEQ multiplex PCR; TCRdb's copy has only in-frame clones and leaves some out. V and J calls and clone size are those listed in that table; D and trimming were worked out from the DNA. Of 15,000 to 20,000 clones in the sample, around 88% were seen once. Sequencing used peripheral blood. The chain couples TRBV24-1 to TRBJ2-3; TRBD2 is a possible D gene (5 bases). This receptor was obtained from a human donor in a cohort sampled during active COVID-19. The DNA of the CDR3 is TGTGCCACCAGTGGCCCTCATACGGGGAGCACAGATACGCAGTATTTT. Its protein product is CATSGPHTGSTDTQYF.